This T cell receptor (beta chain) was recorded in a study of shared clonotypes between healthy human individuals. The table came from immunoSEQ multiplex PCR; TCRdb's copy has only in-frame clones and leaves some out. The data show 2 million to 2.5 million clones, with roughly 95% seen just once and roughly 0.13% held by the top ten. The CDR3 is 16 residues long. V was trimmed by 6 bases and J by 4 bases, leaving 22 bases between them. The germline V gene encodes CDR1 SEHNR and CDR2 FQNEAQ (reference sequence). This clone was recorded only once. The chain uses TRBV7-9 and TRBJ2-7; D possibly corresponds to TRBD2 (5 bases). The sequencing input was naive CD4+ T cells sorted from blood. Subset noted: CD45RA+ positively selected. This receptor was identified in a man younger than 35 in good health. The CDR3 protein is CASRPGASEGFYEQYF. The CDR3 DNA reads TGTGCCAGCAGGCCCGGAGCCTCTGAGGGCTTTTACGAGCAGTACTTC.